This T cell receptor beta chain was identified during a study of OX40 agonist ivuxolimab in advanced cancers. Overall study findings and caveats: The average count of expanded clones was higher among CD8+ T cells than among CD4+. Circulating CD4+ and CD8+ T cells showed clonal expansion by week 6 at 0.1 to 3.0 mg/kg.

A few counts support this clone. Its antigen is currently unknown. Other DNA sequences in the same sample also yield this CDR3. There are 13 residues in the CDR3. Per germline, CDR1 SGDLS and CDR2 YYNGEE. The germline V and J ends were trimmed by 3 bases and 3 bases, with 10 bases remaining between them. Some clones are missing from TCRdb's copy, which holds only in-frame ones; the method was immunoSEQ multiplex PCR. The sample has about 36,000 clones, roughly 69% seen once. Source: CD4+ or CD8+ T cells sorted from blood, taken in a trial of the OX40 agonist ivuxolimab. This sequence was found in an adult with an advanced solid tumor such as melanoma, head and neck, liver or kidney cancer. J is TRBJ2-7 and V is TRBV9; D not certain. CDR3 DNA sequence: TGTGCCAGCAGCGCGGGCAGAGACTACGAGCAGTACTTC. The encoded protein is CASSAGRDYEQYF.